A selection of T cell receptor beta chains follows, all from one sample in a study of blood T cell repertoires in COVID-19. TCRdb's table, derived via immunoSEQ multiplex PCR, lists solely in-frame clones and lacks some. Found here are some 240,000 clones, around 90% of them singletons; the top ten hold roughly 7%. Sequences were obtained from peripheral blood. Every receptor here comes from a man aged 60 to 69 who had recovered from COVID-19. Both conserved end residues are part of each CDR3. The D gene is left open where the match is weak.

D gene	V gene	CDR3 length	J gene	CDR3 protein	CDR3 DNA
.	TRBV11-2	14	TRBJ2-2	CASSLDRGGRELFF	TGTGCCAGCAGCTTAGATCGAGGGGGTCGGGAGCTGTTTTTT
.	TRBV3-1/TRBV3-2	15	TRBJ2-3	CASSLGSPSTDTQYF	TGTGCCAGCAGCCTGGGCTCTCCTAGCACAGATACGCAGTATTTT
.	TRBV6-5	13	TRBJ1-2	CASSPGAGYGYTF	TGTGCCAGCAGTCCAGGGGCGGGCTATGGCTACACCTTC
.	TRBV20-1	11	TRBJ1-2	CSAADRYGYTF	TGCAGTGCTGCCGACAGATATGGCTACACCTTC
TRBD1	TRBV27	14	TRBJ1-1	CASRDRGSHTEAFF	TGTGCCAGCAGGGACAGGGGGAGTCACACTGAAGCTTTCTTT
TRBD1	TRBV4-2	14	TRBJ1-1	CASSQGQGETEAFF	TGTGCCAGCAGCCAAGGACAGGGAGAAACTGAAGCTTTCTTT
.	TRBV2	13	TRBJ1-2	CASSESSNYGYTF	TGTGCCAGCAGTGAGTCCTCTAACTATGGCTACACCTTC
.	TRBV24-1	14	TRBJ1-5	CATSDLGAVQPQHF	TGTGCCACCAGTGACCTAGGGGCGGTGCAGCCCCAGCATTTT
.	TRBV7-9	16	TRBJ1-4	CASSFMAAYGGEKLFF	TGTGCCAGCAGCTTTATGGCGGCTTACGGAGGGGAAAAACTGTTTTTT
TRBD1	TRBV11-2	19	TRBJ2-2	CASSLRTGEGPTPTGELFF	TGTGCCAGCAGCTTAAGGACAGGGGAGGGTCCCACACCTACCGGGGAGCTGTTTTTT
TRBD2	TRBV27	17	TRBJ2-5	CASRLKGSGGLGETQYF	TGTGCCAGCAGACTTAAGGGTAGCGGGGGGCTGGGGGAGACCCAGTACTTC
TRBD1	TRBV3-1/TRBV3-2	15	TRBJ1-6	CASSQETGSYSPLHF	TGTGCCAGCAGCCAGGAGACAGGGTCGTATTCACCCCTCCACTTT
.	TRBV20-1	15	TRBJ2-2	CSASVRGAGTGELFF	TGCAGTGCTAGTGTTAGGGGAGCGGGCACCGGGGAGCTGTTTTTT
.	TRBV21-1	14	TRBJ1-1	CAIHSLALNTEAFF	TGTGCCATACATAGTTTAGCTTTGAACACTGAAGCTTTCTTT
TRBD1	TRBV19	16	TRBJ1-2	CASSFPKDRDFYGYTF	TGTGCCAGTAGTTTCCCGAAGGACAGGGATTTCTATGGCTACACCTTC
TRBD1	TRBV3-1/TRBV3-2	17	TRBJ1-2	CASSQAPNRGANYGYTF	TGTGCCAGCAGCCAGGCCCCGAACAGGGGAGCTAACTATGGCTACACCTTC